The 24 T cell receptor beta chains presented below share a single source sample, sequenced in a study of T cells in Graves' hyperthyroidism and ophthalmopathy. Amplification of TCR beta CDR3 regions was performed using RNA transcripts as template. RT-PCR in the first round (using the HTBI primer set) targeted the TCR CDR3. Using its own MiXCR run on the multiplex PCR reads, TCRdb lists one record per CDR3 protein. The sample carries about 380,000 distinct CDR3 sequences, 13% recorded once. Sequencing was performed on blood. Receptor source: a man in his thirties or forties with Graves' hyperthyroidism that later progressed to Graves' ophthalmopathy.

This clonotype has a count of ten or more. V and J are TRBV6-1 and TRBJ1-2; possible D gene TRBD1, 5 bases. Between the trimmed V and J ends, which lost 1 base and 2 bases, there was a span of 11 bases. This CDR3 contains 15 residues. Germline-derived CDR1 and CDR2 are MNHNS and SASEGT. The DNA of the CDR3 is TGTGCCAGCAGTGAAGGTCCCCGGGGGAACTATGGCTACACCTTC. Encoded protein: CASSEGPRGNYGYTF.

This clonotype was observed many times. The CDR3 coding sequence is TGCGCCAGCACACGGGACTCTCCTTCATCGCATACGCAGTATTTT. It codes for CASTRDSPSSHTQYF. The gene calls are TRBV5-1 and TRBJ2-3; TRBD2 might be the D (6 bases). The CDR3 runs to 15 residues. The germline V and J ends were trimmed by 6 bases and 7 bases, with 21 bases remaining between them. Germline loops: CDR1 SGHRS, CDR2 YFSETQ. The full variable domain, in which reference TRBV5-1 and TRBJ2-3 provide the parts outside the CDR3, is KAGVTQTPRYLIKTRGQQVTLSCSPISGHRSVSWYQQTPGQGLQFLFEYFSETQRNKGNFPGRFSGRQFSNSRSEMNVSTLELGDSALYLCASTRDSPSSHTQYFGPGTRLTVL.

The genes are TRBV12-3 or TRBV12-4 and TRBJ2-2; TRBD1 is a possible D gene (6 bases). The V end lost 4 bases, the J end lost 4 bases, and 13 bases lay between the germline ends. CDR3 length: 15 residues. This chain's CDR3 is CASSYRARGTGELFF. For the CDR3, the DNA is TGTGCCAGCAGTTACAGGGCTCGTGGCACCGGGGAGCTGTTTTTT.

This clonotype was recorded many times. V usage is TRBV7-9 and J usage is TRBJ2-1; 10 nucleotides match TRBD2. Germline V gives CDR1 SEHNR, CDR2 FQNEAQ (reference sequence). Trimming took 5 bases from V and 10 from J; bases not matched to a gene: 14. This CDR3 has 16 amino acids. CDR3 nucleotide sequence: TGTGCCAGCAGCCCTAGAGCGGGGGGGCCGTTGTTAGAGCAGTTCTTC. Translating gives CASSPRAGGPLLEQFF.

In this sample, this clonotype turned up many times. J is TRBJ1-5 and V is TRBV30, with 9 positions matching TRBD1. This CDR3 has 13 residues. Germline assignment: CDR1 GTSNPN and CDR2 SVGIG (reference sequence). J was trimmed by 4 bases and V by 4 bases; bases with no gene match: 2. The CDR3 region has the DNA TGTGCCTGGACCGACAGGGGGAATCAGCCCCAGCATTTT. Protein: CAWTDRGNQPQHF. Full variable domain (rest looked up from reference TRBV30 and TRBJ1-5): SQTIHQWPATLVQPVGSPLSLECTVEGTSNPNLYWYRQAAGRGLQLLFYSVGIGQISSEVPQNLSASRPQDRQFILSSKKLLLSDSGFYLCAWTDRGNQPQHFGDGTRLSIL.

The chain links TRBV5-1 to TRBJ2-1; 13 nucleotides align to TRBD2. J gave up 1 base and V 4 bases, and 2 bases lay outside the gene matches. The CDR3 extends over 16 amino acids. Germline CDR1 SGHRS, CDR2 YFSETQ. The CDR3 bases are TGCGCCAGCAGCCCACTAGCGGGGGGGTCCTACAATGAGCAGTTCTTC. Translation gives CASSPLAGGSYNEQFF.

This clonotype was seen only a few times. The chain combines TRBV5-1 with TRBJ2-7; 10 bases line up with TRBD1. Germline CDR1 SGHRS, CDR2 YFSETQ. Trimming removed 2 bases from V and 6 bases from J; junction bases left unmatched: 11. The length of the CDR3 is 16 residues. The DNA of the CDR3 is TGCGCCAGCAGCTTTCTTGGGACAGGGGATCCCTCCGAGCAGTACTTC. Translating it yields CASSFLGTGDPSEQYF.

Regarding this clonotype: This may arise from a read error, as a much more abundant clone is one base away. The J gene is TRBJ2-7, the V gene TRBV5-1; TRBD1 agrees at 7 bases. CDR1 and CDR2 (germline): SGHRS, YFSETQ. The length of the CDR3 is 15 residues. In DNA form, the CDR3 reads TGCGACAGCAGTCTCCAGGGACAGACCCCCTACGAGCAGTACTTC. Translation gives CDSSLQGQTPYEQYF.

This clonotype was observed a few times. The genes are TRBV7-9 and TRBJ1-2; D is uncertain. Looked up from germline, CDR1 is SEHNR and CDR2 is FQNEAQ (reference sequence). This CDR3 spans 17 amino acids. Trimming removed 1 base from V and 5 bases from J, with 20 bases in between. CDR3 nucleotides: TGTGCCAGCAGCTTAGACCTTAATTTCGCAGCCAGTTATGGCTACACCTTC. Amino acid sequence: CASSLDLNFAASYGYTF.

A few counts support this clonotype. This sequence joins TRBV29-1 and TRBJ1-1; D is undetermined. The CDR3 is 11 residues long. Germline-derived CDR1 and CDR2 are SQVTM and ANQGSEA. With 5 bases removed from V and 5 bases from J, the gap between germline ends came to 9 bases. The CDR3 region is CSVLSMTEAFF. The CDR3 DNA sequence: TGCAGCGTTCTCTCCATGACTGAAGCTTTCTTT.

V is TRBV4-2 and J is TRBJ1-1; no reliable D call. The V gene lost 0 bases and the J gene lost 1 base, with 6 bases spanning the gap. The CDR3 sequence is 14 residues long. The germline CDR1 and CDR2 sequences are LGHNA and YNFKEQ. The CDR3 region is CASSQEAPNTEAFF. The CDR3 DNA reads as TGTGCCAGCAGCCAAGAGGCCCCGAACACTGAAGCTTTCTTT.

This clonotype has a handful of counts. The V call is TRBV18, the J call TRBJ2-7; TRBD1 agrees at 8 bases. CDR3 length: 14 residues. The ends lost 3 bases at V and 7 bases at J; junction bases unmatched: 8. Germline V lookup: CDR1 KGHSH, CDR2 LQKENI. As DNA, the CDR3 is TGTGCCAGCTCACCCCTAAGGACAGGGAAAGAGCAGTACTTC. Translated, it gives CASSPLRTGKEQYF.

There are many counts of this clonotype. This chain links TRBV3-1 with TRBJ2-3; no reliable D call. Per germline, CDR1 LGHDT and CDR2 YNNKEL (reference sequence). The CDR3 sequence is 13 residues long. Trimming removed 4 bases from V and 5 bases from J, with 10 bases in between. As DNA, the CDR3 is TGTGCCAGCAGCCCCTTTCGGAGAGATACGCAGTATTTT. Translating it yields CASSPFRRDTQYF.

This clonotype was counted many times. CDR3 in DNA: TGTGCCAGCAGCAAAACAGGGGGCGCGGGTGAAAAACTGTTTTTT. Its translation: CASSKTGGAGEKLFF. The J gene is TRBJ1-4, the V gene TRBV7-8, with 9 bases identical to TRBD1. Trimming at V came to 5 bases and at J to 7 bases, leaving 8 bases not matched to a gene. Germline CDR1 is SGHVS and CDR2 is FQNEAQ. The CDR3 consists of 15 residues.

The DNA for the CDR3 is TGTGCCAGTAGTATTCGAGGGGGGGGGCTTAGCAAAAACATTCAGTACTTC. Amino acid sequence: CASSIRGGGLSKNIQYF. This sequence joins TRBV19 and TRBJ2-4; a weak D match, TRBD2 (7 bases). V was pared by 3 bases and J by 3 bases, with 18 bases between. The CDR3 runs 17 residues. Germline-derived CDR1 and CDR2 are LNHDA and SQIVND (reference sequence).

In this sample, this clonotype turned up many times. The chain links TRBV12-3 or TRBV12-4 to TRBJ2-3; 9 positions agree with TRBD2. The CDR3 loop spans 14 amino acids. V shed 5 bases, J shed 9 bases, and the junction held 9 bases outside the gene matches. CDR3 DNA sequence: TGTGCCAGCAGTCATAGCGGGGGATTTGGCACGCAGTATTTT. It yields the protein CASSHSGGFGTQYF.

This clonotype came up a few times. The junction departs from germline at one end; a sequencing error may be responsible. V and J are TRBV14 and TRBJ1-5; D is undetermined. This CDR3 is 12 amino acids long. Germline loops: CDR1 SGHDN, CDR2 FVKESK. CDR3 sequence: CANSRLNQPQHF. The DNA for the CDR3 is TGTGCCAACAGCCGACTCAATCAGCCCCAGCATTTT.

This clonotype was counted between two and nine times. The chain employs TRBV29-1 and TRBJ2-2; 8 nucleotides align to TRBD1. Germline assignment: CDR1 SQVTM and CDR2 ANQGSEA. With V trimmed by 1 base and J by 7 bases, 8 bases remained unmatched. The CDR3 runs 15 residues. The CDR3 bases are TGCAGCGTTGAAGTGGCACAGGGGGTCGTCGGGGAGCTGTTTTTT. This gives the protein CSVEVAQGVVGELFF.

This chain links TRBV4-2 with TRBJ2-2; a weak D match, TRBD1 (6 bases). Trimming shortened V by 3 bases and J by 9 bases, and 17 bases separated the two germline ends. CDR3 size: 15 residues. Germline loops: CDR1 LGHNA, CDR2 YNFKEQ. CDR3 DNA sequence: TGTGCCAGCAGCCACATGGACAGCTCAGGACGGGAGCTGTTTTTT. Translation: CASSHMDSSGRELFF.

There are a few counts of this clonotype. The chain is built from TRBV9 and TRBJ2-5; possibly TRBD1 for D (6 bases). The CDR3 is 14 amino acids. Between the trimmed V and J ends, which lost 3 bases and 3 bases, there was a span of 12 bases. Germline loops: CDR1 SGDLS, CDR2 YYNGEE. CDR3 region: CASSALNREETQYF. For the CDR3, the DNA is TGTGCCAGCAGCGCGCTGAACAGGGAAGAGACCCAGTACTTC.

This clonotype showed up many times. V is TRBV7-8 and J is TRBJ1-2; 8 bases fit TRBD1. Trimming took 4 bases from V and 0 from J; bases not matched to a gene: 7. The CDR3 runs to 16 residues. Germline CDR1 and CDR2: SGHVS and FQNEAQ. The chain's CDR3 is CASSSSGGLTNYGYTF. CDR3 bases: TGTGCCAGCAGCTCCTCAGGGGGCCTTACTAACTATGGCTACACCTTC.

This clonotype was seen ten or more times. V and J are TRBV6-1 and TRBJ2-7; a possible D gene is TRBD1 (5 bases). Germline loops: CDR1 MNHNS, CDR2 SASEGT. The V gene lost 4 bases and the J gene lost 4 bases, with 8 bases spanning the gap. The CDR3 runs to 12 residues. This CDR3 is CASSVQAYEQYF. DNA for the CDR3: TGTGCCAGCAGTGTACAGGCTTACGAGCAGTACTTC.

On this clonotype itself: Being one base from a much bigger clone, this may be a read error. J is TRBJ2-3 and V is TRBV12-3 or TRBV12-4, with D uncertain. The J call is uncertain, as TRBJ1-5 better fits the DNA end. The CDR3 has 14 amino acids. DNA of the CDR3: TGTGCCAGCACCTTCACCCAGAACACAGATACGCAGCATTTT. Encoded protein: CASTFTQNTDTQHF.

V usage is TRBV24-1 and J usage is TRBJ2-7; D remains ambiguous. V lost 5 bases to trimming and J lost 2 bases, with 9 bases between them. Germline V CDR1 and CDR2: KGHDR, SFDVKD. The CDR3 is 13 amino acids. The CDR3 protein is CATSGSATYEQYF. CDR3 nucleotide sequence: TGTGCCACCAGTGGGTCAGCCACCTACGAGCAGTACTTC.